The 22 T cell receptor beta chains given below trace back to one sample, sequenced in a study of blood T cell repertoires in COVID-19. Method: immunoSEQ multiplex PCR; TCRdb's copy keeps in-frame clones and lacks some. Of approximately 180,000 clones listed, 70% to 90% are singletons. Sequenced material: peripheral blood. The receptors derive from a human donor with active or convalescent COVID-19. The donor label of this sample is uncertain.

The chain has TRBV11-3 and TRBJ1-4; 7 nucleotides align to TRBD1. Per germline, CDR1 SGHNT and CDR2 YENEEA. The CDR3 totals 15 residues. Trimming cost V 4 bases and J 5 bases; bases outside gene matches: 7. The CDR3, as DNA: TGTGCCAGCAGCTCTGGACAGGTCCAAAATGAAAAACTGTTTTTT. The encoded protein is CASSSGQVQNEKLFF. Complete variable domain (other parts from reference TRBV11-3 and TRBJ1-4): EAGVVQSPRYKIIEKKQPVAFWCNPISGHNTLYWYLQNLGQGPELLIRYENEEAVDDSQLPKDRFSAERLKGVDSTLKIQPAELGDSAVYLCASSSGQVQNEKLFFGSGTQLSVL.

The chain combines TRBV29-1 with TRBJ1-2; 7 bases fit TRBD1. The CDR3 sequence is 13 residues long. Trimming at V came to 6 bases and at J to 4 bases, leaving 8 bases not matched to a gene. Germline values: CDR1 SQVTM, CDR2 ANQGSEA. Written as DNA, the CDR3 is TGCAGCGTACTACAGGGGCTAGGCTATGGCTACACCTTC. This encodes CSVLQGLGYGYTF.

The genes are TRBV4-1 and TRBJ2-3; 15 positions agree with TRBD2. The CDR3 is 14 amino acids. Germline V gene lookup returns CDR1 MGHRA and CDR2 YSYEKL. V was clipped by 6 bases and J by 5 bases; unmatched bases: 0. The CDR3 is CASRGLAGGDTQYF. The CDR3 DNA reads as TGCGCCAGCAGGGGACTAGCGGGAGGAGATACGCAGTATTTT.

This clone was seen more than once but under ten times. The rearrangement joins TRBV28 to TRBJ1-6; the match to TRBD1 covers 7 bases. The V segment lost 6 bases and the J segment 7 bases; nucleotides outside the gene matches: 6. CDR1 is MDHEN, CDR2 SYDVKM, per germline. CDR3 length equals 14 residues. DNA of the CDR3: TGTGCCAGCAGGCCGGGACAGATGAATTCACCCCTCCACTTT. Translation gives CASRPGQMNSPLHF.

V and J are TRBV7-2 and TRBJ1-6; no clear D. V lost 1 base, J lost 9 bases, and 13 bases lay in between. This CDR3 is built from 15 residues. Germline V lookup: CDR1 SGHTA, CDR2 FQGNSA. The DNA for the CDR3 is TGTGCCAGCAGCTTAGAAGCGCTCAAGGCTTCACCCCTCCACTTT. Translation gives CASSLEALKASPLHF.

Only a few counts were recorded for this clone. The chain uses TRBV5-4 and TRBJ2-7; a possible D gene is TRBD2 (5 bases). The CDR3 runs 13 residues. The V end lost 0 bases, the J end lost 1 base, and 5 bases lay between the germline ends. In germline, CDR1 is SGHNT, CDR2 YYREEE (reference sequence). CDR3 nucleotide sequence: TGTGCCAGCAGCTTGGCGGGGTCCTACGAGCAGTACTTC. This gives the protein CASSLAGSYEQYF.

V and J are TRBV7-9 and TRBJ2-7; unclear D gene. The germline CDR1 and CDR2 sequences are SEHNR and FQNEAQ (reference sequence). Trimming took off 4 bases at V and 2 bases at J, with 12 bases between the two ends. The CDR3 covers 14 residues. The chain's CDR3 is CASSSRGRAYEQYF. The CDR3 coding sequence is TGTGCCAGCAGCTCTCGTGGGCGAGCCTACGAGCAGTACTTC.

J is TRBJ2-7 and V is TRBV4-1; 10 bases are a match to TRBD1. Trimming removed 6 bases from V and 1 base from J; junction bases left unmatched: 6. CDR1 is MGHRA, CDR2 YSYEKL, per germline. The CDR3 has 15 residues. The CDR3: CASRDRDRGSYEQYF. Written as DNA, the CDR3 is TGCGCCAGCAGGGACCGGGACAGGGGATCCTACGAGCAGTACTTC.

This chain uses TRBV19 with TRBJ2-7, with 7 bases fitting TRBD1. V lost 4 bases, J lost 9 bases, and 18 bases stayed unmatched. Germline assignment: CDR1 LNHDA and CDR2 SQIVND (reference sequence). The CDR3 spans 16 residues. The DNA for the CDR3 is TGTGCCAGTAGTACACTCAGGACAGGAGGAATGACGGGGCAGTACTTC. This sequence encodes CASSTLRTGGMTGQYF. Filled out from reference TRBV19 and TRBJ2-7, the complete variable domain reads DGGITQSPKYLFRKEGQNVTLSCEQNLNHDAMYWYRQDPGQGLRLIYYSQIVNDFQKGDIAEGYSVSREKKESFPLTVTSAQKNPTAFYLCASSTLRTGGMTGQYFGPGTRLTVT.

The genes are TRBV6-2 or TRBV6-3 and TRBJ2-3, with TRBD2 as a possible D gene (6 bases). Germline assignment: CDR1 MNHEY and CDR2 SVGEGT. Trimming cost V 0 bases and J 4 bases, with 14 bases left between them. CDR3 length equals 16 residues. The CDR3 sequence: CASSYSTGGKADTQYF. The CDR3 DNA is TGTGCCAGCAGTTACTCGACTGGGGGGAAGGCAGATACGCAGTATTTT.

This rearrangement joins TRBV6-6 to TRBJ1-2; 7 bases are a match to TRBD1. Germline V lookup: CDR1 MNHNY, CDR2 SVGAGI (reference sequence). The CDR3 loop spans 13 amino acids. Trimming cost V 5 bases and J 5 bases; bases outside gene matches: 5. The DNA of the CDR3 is TGTGCCAGCAGTGAGACAGGGATGTATGGCTACACCTTC. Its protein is CASSETGMYGYTF.

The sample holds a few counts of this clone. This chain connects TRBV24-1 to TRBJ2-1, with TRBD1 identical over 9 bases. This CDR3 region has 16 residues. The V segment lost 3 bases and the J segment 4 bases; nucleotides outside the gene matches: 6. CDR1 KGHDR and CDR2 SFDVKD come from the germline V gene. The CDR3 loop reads CATSDVTGGKYNEQFF. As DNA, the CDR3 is TGTGCCACCAGTGATGTCACAGGGGGCAAATACAATGAGCAGTTCTTC.

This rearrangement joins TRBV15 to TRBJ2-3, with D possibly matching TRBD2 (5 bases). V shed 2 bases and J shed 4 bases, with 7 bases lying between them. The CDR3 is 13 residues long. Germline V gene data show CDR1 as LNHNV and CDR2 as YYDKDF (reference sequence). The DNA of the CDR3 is TGTGCCACCAGCAGAAGCGGAGCAGATACGCAGTATTTT. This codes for CATSRSGADTQYF.

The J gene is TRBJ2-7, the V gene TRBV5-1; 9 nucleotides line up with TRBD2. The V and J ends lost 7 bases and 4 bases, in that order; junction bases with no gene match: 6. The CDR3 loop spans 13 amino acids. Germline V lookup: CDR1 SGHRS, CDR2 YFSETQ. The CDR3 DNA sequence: TGCGCCAGCGGGGCTAGCGGGATTTACGAGCAGTACTTC. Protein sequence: CASGASGIYEQYF.

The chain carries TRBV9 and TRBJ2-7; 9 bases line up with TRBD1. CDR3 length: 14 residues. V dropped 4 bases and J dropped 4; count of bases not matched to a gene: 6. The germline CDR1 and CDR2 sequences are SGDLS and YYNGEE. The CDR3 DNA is TGTGCCAGCAGCAGACAGGGGGGACATTACGAGCAGTACTTC. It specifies CASSRQGGHYEQYF.

In DNA, the CDR3 is TGTGCCAGCAGTTTAAGGTTGACGGGGGATCAAGAGACCCAGTACTTC. Translating it yields CASSLRLTGDQETQYF. V is TRBV28 and J is TRBJ2-5; tentatively, D is TRBD2 (6 bases). V dropped 2 bases and J dropped 2 bases, with 15 bases sitting between them. The V gene's germline CDR1 is MDHEN and CDR2 SYDVKM. This CDR3 is 16 amino acids long. The whole variable domain, filled in from reference TRBV28 and TRBJ2-5, reads DVKVTQSSRYLVKRTGEKVFLECVQDMDHENMFWYRQDPGLGLRLIYFSYDVKMKEKGDIPEGYSVSREKKERFSLILESASTNQTSMYLCASSLRLTGDQETQYFGPGTRLLVL.

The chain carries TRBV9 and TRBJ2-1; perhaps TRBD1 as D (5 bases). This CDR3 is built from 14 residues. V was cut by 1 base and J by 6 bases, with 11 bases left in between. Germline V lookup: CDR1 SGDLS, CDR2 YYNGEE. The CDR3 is CASSVTGRANEQFF. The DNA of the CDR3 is TGTGCCAGCAGCGTAACAGGAAGGGCCAATGAGCAGTTCTTC. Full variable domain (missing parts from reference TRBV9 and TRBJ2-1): DSGVTQTPKHLITATGQRVTLRCSPRSGDLSVYWYQQSLDQGLQFLIQYYNGEERAKGNILERFSAQQFPDLHSELNLSSLELGDSALYFCASSVTGRANEQFFGPGTRLTVL.

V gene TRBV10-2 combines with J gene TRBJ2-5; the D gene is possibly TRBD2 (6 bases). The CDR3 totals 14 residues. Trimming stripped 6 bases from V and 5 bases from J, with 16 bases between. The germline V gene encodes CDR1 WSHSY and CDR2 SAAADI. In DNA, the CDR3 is TGCGCCAGCAGGATTGAAAAGCTAGCGGAGACCCAGTACTTC. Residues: CASRIEKLAETQYF.

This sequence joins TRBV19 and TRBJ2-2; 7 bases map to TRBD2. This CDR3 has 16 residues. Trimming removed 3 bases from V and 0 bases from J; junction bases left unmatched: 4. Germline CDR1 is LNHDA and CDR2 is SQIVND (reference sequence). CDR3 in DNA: TGTGCCAGTAGTATCCCTAGCGGAGCGAACACCGGGGAGCTGTTTTTT. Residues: CASSIPSGANTGELFF.

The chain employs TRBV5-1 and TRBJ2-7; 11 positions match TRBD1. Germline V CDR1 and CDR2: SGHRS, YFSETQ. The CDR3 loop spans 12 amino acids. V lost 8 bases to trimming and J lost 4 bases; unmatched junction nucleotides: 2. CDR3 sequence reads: CASGQGAYEQYF. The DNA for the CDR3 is TGCGCCAGTGGACAGGGGGCTTACGAGCAGTACTTC.

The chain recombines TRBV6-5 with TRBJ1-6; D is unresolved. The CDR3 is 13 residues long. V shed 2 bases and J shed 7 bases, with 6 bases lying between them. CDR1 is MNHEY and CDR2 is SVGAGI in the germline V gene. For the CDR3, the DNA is TGTGCCAGCAGTTACACACGAAATTCACCCCTCCACTTT. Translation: CASSYTRNSPLHF.

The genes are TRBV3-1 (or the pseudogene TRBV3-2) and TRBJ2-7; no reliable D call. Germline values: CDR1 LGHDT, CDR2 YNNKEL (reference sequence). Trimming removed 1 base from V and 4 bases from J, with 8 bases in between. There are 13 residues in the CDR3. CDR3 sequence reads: CASSQVATYEQYF. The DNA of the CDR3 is TGTGCCAGCAGCCAAGTCGCCACTTACGAGCAGTACTTC.